A single count supports the clone carrying this TCR beta chain. As originally analysed: Reference gene primer amplification gave nucleated cell count estimates. Repertoires were generated with immunoSEQ multiplex PCR, while TCRdb's copy carries only in-frame clones and drops some. That table is the source of V, J and clone size, and D and trimming were worked out from the DNA. The table records 130,000 to 150,000 clones, about four fifths of them present only once. This specimen belongs to a study of blood T cell repertoires in COVID-19. About the study: Whether acute or convalescent, the COVID-19 samples came from the United States, Italy and Spain. T cells, B-cell-depleted T cells, or PBMCs supplied cDNA or gDNA.

The CDR3 is 15 amino acids. With 4 bases clipped from V and 9 bases from J, the junction kept 9 bases outside the gene matches. Germline V CDR1 and CDR2: SGHDN, FVKESK. Specimen: peripheral blood. The V call is TRBV14, the J call TRBJ1-6; 7 bases map to TRBD1. The sequence was collected from a woman aged 80 or over with acute or convalescent COVID-19. CDR3 sequence: CASSLEGGRGSPLHF. CDR3 bases: TGTGCCAGCAGCCTGGAAGGGGGCCGTGGTTCACCCCTCCACTTT.